One and the same sample provided the 19 T cell receptor beta chains below, sequenced in a study of blood T cell repertoires in COVID-19. Clones were sequenced by immunoSEQ multiplex PCR, and TCRdb holds only the in-frame ones, with some missing. Of around 620,000 clones listed, around 89% were seen once; the top ten hold 0.2% to 0.3%. Sequenced: peripheral blood. These receptors all come from a woman under 30 with acute or convalescent COVID-19.

The chain joins TRBV29-1 to TRBJ2-1, with D unresolved. The CDR3 runs to 11 residues. The germline CDR1 and CDR2 sequences are SQVTM and ANQGSEA. Deletions cut 4 bases from V and 9 bases from J, with 10 bases between. CDR3 in amino acids: CSVGQYVEQFF. CDR3 sequence (DNA): TGCAGCGTTGGGCAGTATGTTGAGCAGTTCTTC.

The chain has TRBV29-1 and TRBJ1-5, with D possibly being TRBD1 (5 bases). Trimming pared 2 bases from V and 6 bases from J, leaving 14 bases between. Germline V gives CDR1 SQVTM, CDR2 ANQGSEA. The CDR3 covers 14 residues. This CDR3 reads CSVEIGGSGQPQHF. CDR3 in DNA: TGCAGCGTTGAAATCGGGGGGAGCGGTCAGCCCCAGCATTTT.

The chain employs TRBV5-6 and TRBJ1-2; TRBD1 matches at 7 bases. The CDR3 is 15 residues long. CDR1 and CDR2 from the germline V gene are SGHDT and YYEEEE. J gave up 8 bases and V 6 bases, and 16 bases lay outside the gene matches. This CDR3 reads CASKPNKGALIGYTF. The CDR3, as DNA: TGTGCCAGCAAACCTAACAAGGGGGCATTGATAGGCTACACCTTC.

This sequence joins TRBV5-5 and TRBJ2-4; D perhaps matches TRBD2 (5 bases). Germline assignment: CDR1 SGHKS and CDR2 YYEKEE (reference sequence). V gave up 1 base and J gave up 0 bases, with 17 bases separating them. This CDR3 has 18 amino acids. CDR3 loop: CASSLQGGLHLAKNIQYF. The CDR3 DNA follows: TGTGCCAGCAGCTTGCAAGGTGGACTTCATCTAGCCAAAAACATTCAGTACTTC.

The V gene is TRBV5-1, the J gene TRBJ2-5; no clear D gene. Trimming stripped 3 bases from V and 6 bases from J, with 6 bases between. The CDR3 covers 11 residues. Germline V gene data show CDR1 as SGHRS and CDR2 as YFSETQ. The CDR3 sequence: CASSYDKTQYF. The CDR3 DNA reads as TGCGCCAGCAGCTACGACAAGACCCAGTACTTC. Complete variable domain (other parts from reference TRBV5-1 and TRBJ2-5): KAGVTQTPRYLIKTRGQQVTLSCSPISGHRSVSWYQQTPGQGLQFLFEYFSETQRNKGNFPGRFSGRQFSNSRSEMNVSTLELGDSALYLCASSYDKTQYFGPGTRLLVL.

V gene TRBV5-1 combines with J gene TRBJ2-1, with a weak D call TRBD1 (5 bases). The CDR3 length is 17 residues. Germline V gene data show CDR1 as SGHRS and CDR2 as YFSETQ. Trimming removed 3 bases from V and 1 base from J, with 17 bases in between. As DNA, the CDR3 is TGCGCCAGCAGCTCGCGTTCCGCCAGGGTTTCCTACAATGAGCAGTTCTTC. This gives the protein CASSSRSARVSYNEQFF.

V is TRBV7-6 and J is TRBJ1-2, with D unclear. Germline CDR1 reads SGHVS; CDR2 reads FNYEAQ. The germline V and J ends were trimmed by 5 bases and 1 base, with 17 bases remaining between them. CDR3 length: 16 amino acids. This CDR3 is CASSPEPRQDNYGYTF. The CDR3 DNA reads TGTGCCAGCAGCCCAGAACCCAGACAAGATAACTATGGCTACACCTTC.

Note on this clone: Additional DNA sequences in this sample encode the identical CDR3. The chain has TRBV9 and TRBJ2-1; D ambiguous. Trimming left V 0 bases short and J 7 bases short, with 8 bases between. This CDR3 contains 13 residues. Germline V gene data show CDR1 as SGDLS and CDR2 as YYNGEE. CDR3 DNA sequence: TGTGCCAGCAGCGTAGTGTCCGGGAATGAGCAGTTCTTC. Amino acids: CASSVVSGNEQFF.

This chain links TRBV10-3 with TRBJ1-2; D is uncertain. The CDR3 spans 15 residues. Germline CDR1 reads ENHRY; CDR2 reads SYGVKD. V lost 0 bases to trimming and J lost 0 bases, with 8 bases between them. In nucleotides, the CDR3 is TGTGCCATCAGTGAGTCGTACAGAACTAACTATGGCTACACCTTC. Amino acids: CAISESYRTNYGYTF.

The rearrangement uses TRBV12-3 or TRBV12-4 and TRBJ1-2, with D uncertain. V shed 3 bases and J shed 5 bases, with 10 bases lying between them. This CDR3 has 13 amino acids. The CDR3 region is CASSFDIQYGYTF. The CDR3 DNA sequence: TGTGCCAGCAGTTTTGACATACAATATGGCTACACCTTC.

This clone was recorded a few times. This sequence joins TRBV4-3 and TRBJ2-1; TRBD1 might be the D (6 bases). The V gene lost 0 bases and the J gene lost 4 bases, with 13 bases spanning the gap. The CDR3 sequence is 16 residues long. Germline CDR1 reads LGHNA; CDR2 reads YSLEER. The CDR3 region is CASSQDIATGYNEQFF. The CDR3 nucleotides read TGCGCCAGCAGCCAAGACATCGCCACAGGGTACAATGAGCAGTTCTTC.

The chain is built from TRBV4-3 and TRBJ1-2, with 9 nucleotides matching TRBD1. The CDR3 extends over 15 amino acids. Losses at the gene ends were 3 bases for V and 1 base for J; bases not matched to a gene: 3. In germline, CDR1 is LGHNA, CDR2 YSLEER. The DNA of the CDR3 is TGCGCCAGCAGCCAGGGGACAGGGATTAACTATGGCTACACCTTC. Amino acids: CASSQGTGINYGYTF.

The chain is built from TRBV5-5 and TRBJ2-5; 8 nucleotides match TRBD1. V trimming: 1 base; J trimming: 5 bases; junction bases outside the gene matches: 7. The CDR3 has 15 residues. CDR1 SGHKS and CDR2 YYEKEE come from the germline V gene (reference sequence). CDR3 sequence: CASSLLRGLRETQYF. The CDR3 DNA sequence: TGTGCCAGCAGCTTGCTCAGGGGGCTAAGGGAGACCCAGTACTTC.

The rearrangement links TRBV7-2 to TRBJ1-1, with D uncertain. The CDR3 covers 15 residues. The germline gives CDR1 SGHTA, CDR2 FQGNSA. Trimming pared 5 bases from V and 1 base from J, leaving 14 bases between. The CDR3 nucleotides are TGTGCCAGCAGCCAAAACGCGCAGGCGAACACTGAAGCTTTCTTT. It specifies CASSQNAQANTEAFF.

The chain recombines TRBV30 with TRBJ1-5; D remains ambiguous. This CDR3 spans 14 amino acids. The V and J ends lost 5 bases and 0 bases respectively, with 11 bases between them. Per germline, CDR1 GTSNPN and CDR2 SVGIG (reference sequence). The CDR3 DNA is TGTGCCTGGTCGACAAGGAATAGCAATCAGCCCCAGCATTTT. Translation: CAWSTRNSNQPQHF. The whole variable domain, filled in from reference TRBV30 and TRBJ1-5, reads SQTIHQWPATLVQPVGSPLSLECTVEGTSNPNLYWYRQAAGRGLQLLFYSVGIGQISSEVPQNLSASRPQDRQFILSSKKLLLSDSGFYLCAWSTRNSNQPQHFGDGTRLSIL.

The V and J genes are TRBV2 and TRBJ1-5; maybe TRBD1 (6 bases). CDR3 length: 15 residues. Germline values: CDR1 SNHLY, CDR2 FYNNEI. The ends were cut back, 5 bases at V and 2 bases at J, with 13 bases in the middle. The CDR3 nucleotides are TGTGCCAGCAGTAAGGACAGTCTTGGCAATCAGCCCCAGCATTTT. It is translated as CASSKDSLGNQPQHF.

V and J are TRBV5-1 and TRBJ1-1, with a tentative D call TRBD1 (5 bases). The CDR3 runs to 14 residues. From germline, CDR1 is SGHRS and CDR2 YFSETQ. Trimming removed 2 bases from V and 3 bases from J, with 11 bases in between. The CDR3 DNA sequence: TGCGCCAGCAGCTTCAAGGGGTGGGACACTGAAGCTTTCTTT. This sequence encodes CASSFKGWDTEAFF.

This rearrangement joins TRBV10-1 to TRBJ1-5; D remains ambiguous. This CDR3 spans 12 amino acids. The germline gives CDR1 WNHNN, CDR2 SYGVQD (reference sequence). V dropped 0 bases and J dropped 9 bases, with 6 bases sitting between them. The CDR3 spells CASSESRRPQHF. CDR3 nucleotide sequence: TGCGCCAGCAGTGAGTCGAGAAGGCCCCAGCATTTT.

The J gene is TRBJ2-3, the V gene TRBV5-1; no definite D call. From germline, CDR1 is SGHRS and CDR2 YFSETQ. Trimming shortened V by 0 bases and J by 5 bases, and 13 bases separated the two germline ends. This CDR3 is 15 amino acids long. CDR3 nucleotide sequence: TGCGCCAGCAGCTTGGGTAGCCTCCGACGAGATACGCAGTATTTT. Its translation: CASSLGSLRRDTQYF.